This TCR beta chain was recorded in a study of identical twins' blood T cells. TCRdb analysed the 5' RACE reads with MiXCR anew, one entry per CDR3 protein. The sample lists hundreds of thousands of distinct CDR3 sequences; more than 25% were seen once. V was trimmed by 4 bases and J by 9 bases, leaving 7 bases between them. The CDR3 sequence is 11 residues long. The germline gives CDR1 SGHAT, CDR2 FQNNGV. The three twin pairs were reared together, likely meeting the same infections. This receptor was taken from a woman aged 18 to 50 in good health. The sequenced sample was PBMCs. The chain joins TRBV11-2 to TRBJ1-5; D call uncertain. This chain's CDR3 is CASSSVGPQHF. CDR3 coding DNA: TGTGCCAGCAGCTCGGTTGGGCCCCAGCATTTT. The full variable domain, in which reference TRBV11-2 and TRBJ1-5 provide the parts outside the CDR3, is EAGVAQSPRYKIIEKRQSVAFWCNPISGHATLYWYQQILGQGPKLLIQFQNNGVVDDSQLPKDRFSAERLKGVDSTLKIQPAKLEDSAVYLCASSSVGPQHFGDGTRLSIL.